The rows below give T cell receptor beta chains drawn from one sample of a study of beta chain features in type 1 diabetes. Method: immunoSEQ multiplex PCR; TCRdb's copy keeps in-frame clones and lacks some. The table includes 310,000 or so clones, approximately 9.7% detected once. Sample: central memory CD4+ T cells from blood. These receptors were obtained from a man younger than 45 with type 1 diabetes. Each CDR3 is given with its conserved first and last residue. D genes are given only for firm matches. Size is omitted from some rows. Given values are once, few, many or a class for expanded clones.

>TRBJ1-2|few|TRBD1|15|TRBV7-8
CASSLAGTGTYGYTF
TGTGCCAGCAGCTTAGCCGGGACAGGGACCTATGGCTACACCTTC
>TRBJ1-1|NA|TRBD1|13|TRBV28
CASSPGQDTEAFF
TGTGCCAGCAGTCCGGGACAGGACACTGAAGCTTTCTTT
>TRBJ1-2|NA|TRBD1|14|TRBV19
CASSIRQGNYGYTF
TGTGCCAGTAGTATACGACAGGGGAACTATGGCTACACCTTC
>TRBJ1-6|few|TRBD1|16|TRBV2
CASSERGREYNSPLHF
TGTGCCAGCAGTGAAAGGGGGCGGGAGTATAATTCACCCCTCCACTTT
>TRBJ2-1|once|TRBD2|17|TRBV9
CASSVAPAGGSYNEQFF
TGTGCCAGCAGCGTAGCTCCAGCGGGGGGGTCCTACAATGAGCAGTTCTTC
>TRBJ1-1|NA|NA|14|TRBV7-9
CASSLDRQSTEAFF
TGTGCCAGCAGCTTAGATAGACAGAGCACTGAAGCTTTCTTT
>TRBJ1-2|NA|NA|15|TRBV9
CASSVGRPGTYGYTF
TGTGCCAGCAGCGTAGGTCGCCCAGGGACCTATGGCTACACCTTC
>TRBJ2-3|NA|NA|15|TRBV18
CASSPTTASTDTQYF
TGTGCCAGCTCACCAACGACAGCTAGCACAGATACGCAGTATTTT
>TRBJ2-3|NA|TRBD2|14|TRBV7-7
CASSSSTSGGTQYF
TGTGCCAGCAGCTCCTCCACTAGCGGGGGTACGCAGTATTTT
>TRBJ2-3|NA|NA|13|TRBV29-1
CSVLGGASDTQYF
TGCAGCGTTCTAGGGGGGGCGTCAGATACGCAGTATTTT
>TRBJ2-7|NA|NA|15|TRBV27
CASSVRPGPSYEQYF
TGTGCCAGCAGTGTCAGACCGGGACCAAGCTACGAGCAGTACTTC
>TRBJ2-1|NA|NA|13|TRBV18
CASSPQGFNEQFF
TGTGCCAGCTCACCACAGGGGTTTAATGAGCAGTTCTTC
>TRBJ2-2|NA|NA|15|TRBV5-1
CASSAWLQGSGELFF
TGCGCCAGCAGCGCGTGGCTCCAGGGGTCCGGGGAGCTGTTTTTT
>TRBJ1-2|NA|NA|15|TRBV7-2
CASSLGWDRAYGYTF
TGTGCCAGCAGCTTAGGGTGGGACCGCGCCTATGGCTACACCTTC
>TRBJ2-6|NA|NA|15|TRBV28
CASSLKFSGANVLTF
TGTGCCAGCAGTTTGAAATTCTCTGGGGCCAACGTCCTGACTTTC
>TRBJ2-2|many|NA|16|TRBV30
CAWSSLGGHQGGELFF
TGTGCCTGGAGCAGCCTTGGTGGGCATCAAGGGGGGGAGCTGTTTTTT
>TRBJ2-1|NA|NA|14|TRBV5-5
CATIIRGKDNEQFF
TGTGCCACCATAATCCGGGGGAAAGACAATGAGCAGTTCTTC
>TRBJ2-7|few|NA|15|TRBV4-1
CASSQDQSVTYEQYF
TGCGCCAGCAGCCAAGATCAGTCGGTTACCTACGAGCAGTACTTC
>TRBJ1-1|NA|NA|14|TRBV25-1
CASSESWTRTEAFF
TGTGCCAGCAGTGAATCTTGGACCCGCACTGAAGCTTTCTTT
>TRBJ1-5|NA|NA|13|TRBV6-1
CASQEGGNQPQHF
TGTGCCAGCCAGGAAGGGGGGAATCAGCCCCAGCATTTT
>TRBJ1-2|few|NA|13|TRBV19
CASTGSVNYGYTF
TGTGCCAGTACCGGATCGGTAAACTATGGCTACACCTTC
>TRBJ1-6|many|NA|14|TRBV4-3
CASSQDGANSPLHF
TGCGCCAGCAGCCAAGACGGGGCCAATTCACCCCTCCACTTT
>TRBJ2-3|few|NA|12|TRBV29-1
CSVDGFEDTQYF
TGCAGCGTTGATGGTTTCGAAGATACGCAGTATTTT
>TRBJ1-6|NA|NA|15|TRBV7-2
CASSLGSGYNSPLHF
TGTGCCAGCAGCTTAGGGTCCGGCTATAATTCACCCCTCCACTTT
>TRBJ2-3|many|TRBD2|16|TRBV7-2
CASSAPLAGVTDTQYF
TGTGCCAGCAGCGCCCCCCTAGCGGGGGTCACAGATACGCAGTATTTT